The rows below give T cell receptor beta chains drawn from one sample of a study of PD-L1 blockade in urothelial cancer. TCRdb's table, derived via immunoSEQ multiplex PCR, lists solely in-frame clones and lacks some. This table has about 49,000 clones, 75% to 85% appearing once. Sample: PBMCs, taken around atezolizumab (anti-PD-L1) treatment. Receptor source: a man in his 70s with urothelial cancer. Each CDR3 is given with its conserved first and last residue. A D gene is named only where the DNA matches it firmly. Not all rows give a size; the values are once, few, many and, for expanded clones, a class.

J gene: TRBJ2-1
D gene: TRBD2
clone size: -
V gene: TRBV7-2
CDR3 DNA: TGTGCCAGCAGCTTAGGACTAGCGGGAGTTAATGAGCAGTTCTTC
CDR3 protein: CASSLGLAGVNEQFF

J gene: TRBJ2-2
D gene: -
clone size: -
V gene: TRBV19
CDR3 DNA: TGTGCCAGTAGTATTAGGCCCCCCAGGGGCGGGGAGCTGTTTTTT
CDR3 protein: CASSIRPPRGGELFF

J gene: TRBJ1-4
D gene: TRBD1
clone size: -
V gene: TRBV7-6
CDR3 DNA: TGTGCCAGCAGCCCCAGGGGGGCGCTGACTAATGAAAAACTGTTTTTT
CDR3 protein: CASSPRGALTNEKLFF

J gene: TRBJ1-2
D gene: -
clone size: -
V gene: TRBV19
CDR3 DNA: TGTGCCAGTAGTGACGGGGGATTGGGAAGGGATTCCACCTTTGGCTACACCTTC
CDR3 protein: CASSDGGLGRDSTFGYTF

J gene: TRBJ1-1
D gene: TRBD1
clone size: -
V gene: TRBV5-1
CDR3 DNA: TGCGCCAGCAGCTGGGCAGGGACAGGCGAGGGCACTGAAGCTTTCTTT
CDR3 protein: CASSWAGTGEGTEAFF

J gene: TRBJ2-3
D gene: -
clone size: -
V gene: TRBV9
CDR3 DNA: TGTGCCAGCAGCGTGAATCCCCCGGGACTCAGCACAGATACGCAGTATTTT
CDR3 protein: CASSVNPPGLSTDTQYF

J gene: TRBJ2-2
D gene: TRBD1
clone size: -
V gene: TRBV5-1
CDR3 DNA: TGCGCCAGCAGCCTCCGACAGGGGAAGGACGGGGAGCTGTTTTTT
CDR3 protein: CASSLRQGKDGELFF

J gene: TRBJ2-2
D gene: TRBD2
clone size: -
V gene: TRBV11-2
CDR3 DNA: TGTGCCAGCAGCTCGGGACTAGCGGAGGGGGGGGAGCTGTTTTTT
CDR3 protein: CASSSGLAEGGELFF

J gene: TRBJ1-5
D gene: -
clone size: few
V gene: TRBV6-5
CDR3 DNA: TGTGCCACCTCTCGGGGAGATAGCAATCAGCCCCAGCATTTT
CDR3 protein: CATSRGDSNQPQHF

J gene: TRBJ2-3
D gene: TRBD2
clone size: -
V gene: TRBV7-2
CDR3 DNA: TGTGCCAGCAGCTTAGAGGGTGTTAGCGGGAGGTGGGATACGCAGTATTTT
CDR3 protein: CASSLEGVSGRWDTQYF

J gene: TRBJ1-5
D gene: TRBD1
clone size: -
V gene: TRBV19
CDR3 DNA: TGTGCCTCAAACAGGGAGGGGACAGGGAATCAGCCCCAGCATTTT
CDR3 protein: CASNREGTGNQPQHF

J gene: TRBJ2-5
D gene: TRBD2
clone size: few
V gene: TRBV10-1
CDR3 DNA: TGCGCCAGCAGTCCTAGCGGGGACCAAGAGACCCAGTACTTC
CDR3 protein: CASSPSGDQETQYF

J gene: TRBJ2-7
D gene: TRBD2
clone size: -
V gene: TRBV6-1
CDR3 DNA: TGTGCCAGCAGTGAAGTAGCGGGAGAGGGTCGCGAGCAGTACTTC
CDR3 protein: CASSEVAGEGREQYF

J gene: TRBJ2-7
D gene: -
clone size: -
V gene: TRBV4-1
CDR3 DNA: TGCGCCAGCAGCCAAGCACCACTGACAGAGGATTACGAGCAGTACTTC
CDR3 protein: CASSQAPLTEDYEQYF

J gene: TRBJ2-1
D gene: TRBD2
clone size: -
V gene: TRBV12-5
CDR3 DNA: TGTGCTAGTGGTTTGGCTGGGACTAGCGGGAGGGCGTGGGAGCAGTTCTTC
CDR3 protein: CASGLAGTSGRAWEQFF

J gene: TRBJ2-1
D gene: TRBD1
clone size: -
V gene: TRBV11-3
CDR3 DNA: TGTGCCAGCAGCCCCCGAACCGGGACAGGAAACAATGAGCAGTTCTTC
CDR3 protein: CASSPRTGTGNNEQFF

J gene: TRBJ2-7
D gene: TRBD2
clone size: -
V gene: TRBV27
CDR3 DNA: TGTTGCACCCGGACTAGCGGGAGCTACGAGCAGTACTTC
CDR3 protein: CCTRTSGSYEQYF

J gene: TRBJ2-7
D gene: TRBD1
clone size: -
V gene: TRBV19
CDR3 DNA: TGTGCCAGTAGCAACCCGGGACAGTCCCCATACGAGCAGTACTTC
CDR3 protein: CASSNPGQSPYEQYF

J gene: TRBJ2-1
D gene: TRBD1
clone size: -
V gene: TRBV7-9
CDR3 DNA: TGTGCCAGCAGCGTAGATAATCCGGGACAGGGGGATTCCTATGAGCAGTTCTTC
CDR3 protein: CASSVDNPGQGDSYEQFF

J gene: TRBJ2-3
D gene: -
clone size: -
V gene: TRBV7-2
CDR3 DNA: TGTGCCAGCCATCCGAGTGGAGATACGCAGTATTTT
CDR3 protein: CASHPSGDTQYF

J gene: TRBJ1-4
D gene: TRBD1
clone size: once
V gene: TRBV28
CDR3 DNA: TGTGCCAGCAGTCCGCGACAGGGGTTTAATGAAAAACTGTTTTTT
CDR3 protein: CASSPRQGFNEKLFF

J gene: TRBJ1-1
D gene: TRBD1
clone size: -
V gene: TRBV7-9
CDR3 DNA: TGTGCCAGCAGCTTAGCCGGGGACAGGTTGAACACTGAAGCTTTCTTT
CDR3 protein: CASSLAGDRLNTEAFF

J gene: TRBJ1-2
D gene: TRBD1
clone size: -
V gene: TRBV4-1
CDR3 DNA: TGCGCCAGCAGCCCCACCACAGGGGTCTATGGCTACACCTTC
CDR3 protein: CASSPTTGVYGYTF

J gene: TRBJ1-1
D gene: -
clone size: -
V gene: TRBV9
CDR3 DNA: TGTGCCAGCAGCGGGGGACACTGGAACACTGAAGCTTTCTTT
CDR3 protein: CASSGGHWNTEAFF

J gene: TRBJ2-3
D gene: -
clone size: few
V gene: TRBV30
CDR3 DNA: TGTGCCTGGCGGGGCGCGGGACGGGGCACAGATACGCAGTATTTT
CDR3 protein: CAWRGAGRGTDTQYF

J gene: TRBJ1-5
D gene: TRBD1
clone size: -
V gene: TRBV6-5
CDR3 DNA: TGTGCCAGCAGCTTACAGGGGAGGCAGCCCCAGCATTTT
CDR3 protein: CASSLQGRQPQHF

J gene: TRBJ2-7
D gene: TRBD1
clone size: -
V gene: TRBV28
CDR3 DNA: TGTGCCAGCAGCACGACAGGGTACGAGCAGTACTTC
CDR3 protein: CASSTTGYEQYF

J gene: TRBJ1-5
D gene: -
clone size: -
V gene: TRBV19
CDR3 DNA: TGTGCCAGTAGCCAGGGAGGGGGCAATCAGCCCCAGCATTTT
CDR3 protein: CASSQGGGNQPQHF

J gene: TRBJ1-4
D gene: -
clone size: -
V gene: TRBV9
CDR3 DNA: TGTGCCAGCAGCTCCCACGGACAGCTTGCTAATGAAAAACTGTTTTTT
CDR3 protein: CASSSHGQLANEKLFF

J gene: TRBJ1-5
D gene: -
clone size: -
V gene: TRBV6-4
CDR3 DNA: TGTGCCAGCAGTGGCCATGAGTCCCAGCATTTT
CDR3 protein: CASSGHESQHF

J gene: TRBJ2-2
D gene: TRBD1
clone size: -
V gene: TRBV5-1
CDR3 DNA: TGCGCCAGCAGCAGGACAGGGGCCCCGAACACCGGGGAGCTGTTTTTT
CDR3 protein: CASSRTGAPNTGELFF

J gene: TRBJ1-5
D gene: -
clone size: -
V gene: TRBV19
CDR3 DNA: TGTGCCAGTAGGCCCCCGACAGGAGTCAATCAGCCCCAGCATTTT
CDR3 protein: CASRPPTGVNQPQHF

J gene: TRBJ2-2
D gene: -
clone size: -
V gene: TRBV30
CDR3 DNA: TGTGCCTGGAGGGTGACAAGCTTCACCGGGGAGCTGTTTTTT
CDR3 protein: CAWRVTSFTGELFF

J gene: TRBJ2-7
D gene: -
clone size: -
V gene: TRBV27
CDR3 DNA: TGTGCCAGCAGTGAACTAGAGACCTACTACGAGCAGTACTTC
CDR3 protein: CASSELETYYEQYF

J gene: TRBJ2-7
D gene: -
clone size: -
V gene: TRBV11-2
CDR3 DNA: TGTGCCAGCAGCTTACCCAGGCCTGAGTGGGACGAGCAGTACTTC
CDR3 protein: CASSLPRPEWDEQYF

J gene: TRBJ1-3
D gene: TRBD1
clone size: few
V gene: TRBV11-2
CDR3 DNA: TGTGCCAGCAGCGGTACAGGGGCATTTGGAAACACCATATATTTT
CDR3 protein: CASSGTGAFGNTIYF

J gene: TRBJ1-1
D gene: -
clone size: -
V gene: TRBV5-1
CDR3 DNA: TGCGCCAGCAGCTTCGAAATCGGGGTGAACACTGAAGCTTTCTTT
CDR3 protein: CASSFEIGVNTEAFF

J gene: TRBJ2-7
D gene: TRBD2
clone size: -
V gene: TRBV10-3
CDR3 DNA: TGTGCCATCAATCCGGGACTATCCTACGAGCAGTACTTC
CDR3 protein: CAINPGLSYEQYF

J gene: TRBJ1-2
D gene: -
clone size: -
V gene: TRBV25-1
CDR3 DNA: TGTGCCAGCAGTGTCGGAGCTAACTATGGCTACACCTTC
CDR3 protein: CASSVGANYGYTF

J gene: TRBJ2-7
D gene: -
clone size: -
V gene: TRBV7-3
CDR3 DNA: TGTGCCAGCAGCTTAGGTCCTAGCCGGCTCGAGCAGTACTTC
CDR3 protein: CASSLGPSRLEQYF

J gene: TRBJ1-2
D gene: -
clone size: -
V gene: TRBV18
CDR3 DNA: TGTGCCAGCTCCCTCGACTCGAGGTATGGCTACACCTTC
CDR3 protein: CASSLDSRYGYTF

J gene: TRBJ2-3
D gene: -
clone size: -
V gene: TRBV10-3
CDR3 DNA: TGTGCCATCAGTGCCCCGCGGACGGGAGGCACAGATACGCAGTATTTT
CDR3 protein: CAISAPRTGGTDTQYF

J gene: TRBJ1-3
D gene: -
clone size: -
V gene: TRBV5-4
CDR3 DNA: TGTGCCAGCAGCCCCTCTCGGGGGTCTGGAAACACCATATATTTT
CDR3 protein: CASSPSRGSGNTIYF